Listed here are 22 T cell receptor beta chains from one sample, sequenced in a study of shared clonotypes between healthy human individuals. CD45RO negativity and positive selection for CCR7 defined naive CD8 cells, a population that excluded terminally differentiated effector memory CD45RA+ cells. Sequencing was performed with immunoSEQ multiplex PCR; in TCRdb, only in-frame clones are kept and a portion is missing. The table includes about 2.1 million clones, 85% to 95% detected once. Material: naive CD8+ T cells from PBMCs. All receptors derive from a man aged 18-30 years in good health. Some clones in this sample may be carry-over from other donors' samples.

V usage is TRBV14 and J usage is TRBJ2-7, with 8 nucleotides matching TRBD2. The CDR3 contains 14 residues. Germline V gives CDR1 SGHDN, CDR2 FVKESK. J gave up 3 bases and V 1 base, and 2 bases lay outside the gene matches. Written as DNA, the CDR3 is TGTGCCAGCAGCCAAGCGCGGGGGGACTACGAGCAGTACTTC. This sequence encodes CASSQARGDYEQYF.

The CDR3 here is CASSYKTVAPQNEQYF. The CDR3 region has the DNA TGCGCCAGCAGCTACAAGACGGTGGCCCCTCAAAACGAGCAGTACTTC. This chain links TRBV4-3 with TRBJ2-7; D call uncertain. The CDR3 covers 16 residues. The germline V gene has CDR1 LGHNA and CDR2 YSLEER. V was cut by 5 bases and J by 5 bases, with 22 bases left in between.

The chain carries TRBV7-3 and TRBJ1-1, with a tentative D call TRBD1 (5 bases). The CDR3 has 13 residues. Trimming left V 4 bases short and J 6 bases short, with 12 bases between. Germline-derived CDR1 and CDR2 are SGHTA and FQGTGA. The CDR3, as DNA: TGTGCCAGCAGCTCCCAGGGTCTCGCTGAAGCTTTCTTT. Translating gives CASSSQGLAEAFF. The entire variable domain, with the rest obtained from reference TRBV7-3 and TRBJ1-1, is as follows: GAGVSQTPSNKVTEKGKYVELRCDPISGHTALYWYRQSLGQGPEFLIYFQGTGAADDSGLPNDRFFAVRPEGSVSTLKIQRTERGDSAVYLCASSSQGLAEAFFGQGTRLTVV.

The gene calls are TRBV27 and TRBJ1-2; 7 positions match TRBD1. CDR3 length: 14 residues. Germline values: CDR1 MNHEY, CDR2 SMNVEV (reference sequence). V was pared by 0 bases and J by 4 bases, with 2 bases of the junction left unmatched. The CDR3 reads CASSLSRDSYGYTF. The CDR3 nucleotides are TGTGCCAGCAGTTTATCCCGGGACAGCTATGGCTACACCTTC.

The rearrangement joins TRBV7-2 to TRBJ2-2; 7 bases are a match to TRBD1. Per germline, CDR1 SGHTA and CDR2 FQGNSA. There are 16 residues in the CDR3. Losses at the gene ends were 5 bases for V and 4 bases for J; bases not matched to a gene: 10. This CDR3 is CASSPKYRGPTGELFF. The CDR3 coding sequence is TGTGCCAGCAGCCCGAAGTACAGGGGACCCACCGGGGAGCTGTTTTTT.

The V gene is TRBV27, the J gene TRBJ1-5; a weak D match, TRBD1 (6 bases). V gave up 6 bases and J gave up 6 bases, with 15 bases separating them. The germline V gene encodes CDR1 MNHEY and CDR2 SMNVEV (reference sequence). This CDR3 has 14 residues. CDR3 nucleotides: TGTGCCAGCAGCTCCTGGGGGGCCCCTCAGCCCCAGCATTTT. It encodes CASSSWGAPQPQHF.

The chain recombines TRBV7-2 with TRBJ2-7, with D possibly matching TRBD2 (5 bases). The CDR3 is 15 residues long. V lost 5 bases, J lost 3 bases, and 17 bases lay in between. Germline CDR1 and CDR2: SGHTA and FQGNSA. DNA of the CDR3: TGTGCCAGCAGCCCGAGGGTGCAAACCAACTACGAGCAGTACTTC. Protein sequence: CASSPRVQTNYEQYF.

The chain uses TRBV27 and TRBJ2-3; 9 positions match TRBD2. Germline CDR1 is MNHEY and CDR2 is SMNVEV (reference sequence). Germline trimming cut 4 bases from V and 5 bases from J; bases unmatched to any gene: 10. The CDR3 runs 16 residues. The DNA of the CDR3 is TGTGCCAGCAGTTCTCCCAAGGTAGCGGGAGTAGATACGCAGTATTTT. Translation gives CASSSPKVAGVDTQYF.

V and J are TRBV9 and TRBJ2-7; the D gene is possibly TRBD2 (7 bases). The CDR3 covers 14 residues. With 3 bases removed from V and 6 bases from J, the gap between germline ends came to 16 bases. Germline V lookup: CDR1 SGDLS, CDR2 YYNGEE. Here the CDR3 reads CASSEGGARLEQYF. The CDR3 DNA reads as TGTGCCAGCAGCGAAGGGGGGGCGCGTCTCGAGCAGTACTTC.

The chain couples TRBV5-6 to TRBJ1-2; D gene ambiguous. The CDR3 is 13 residues long. V lost 1 base and J 4 bases, leaving 8 bases between the germline ends. The germline V gene has CDR1 SGHDT and CDR2 YYEEEE. The CDR3 here is CASSLNTPYGYTF. DNA for the CDR3: TGTGCCAGCAGCTTGAATACCCCCTATGGCTACACCTTC.

The chain joins TRBV28 to TRBJ2-7; 7 bases align to TRBD1. Germline V gives CDR1 MDHEN, CDR2 SYDVKM. This CDR3 has 14 residues. After removal of 5 bases from V and 1 base from J, the junction contained 5 bases not matched to a gene. In DNA form, the CDR3 reads TGTGCCAGCAGTCCCCGACAGGGATCCTACGAGCAGTACTTC. As protein: CASSPRQGSYEQYF. Supplemented by reference TRBV28 and TRBJ2-7, the full variable domain reads DVKVTQSSRYLVKRTGEKVFLECVQDMDHENMFWYRQDPGLGLRLIYFSYDVKMKEKGDIPEGYSVSREKKERFSLILESASTNQTSMYLCASSPRQGSYEQYFGPGTRLTVT.

Note on this clone: Distinct nucleotide sequences in the sample also encode this CDR3. The gene calls are TRBV7-6 and TRBJ2-3, with 7 bases aligning to TRBD2. The CDR3 totals 14 residues. Losses at the gene ends were 5 bases for V and 1 base for J; bases not matched to a gene: 3. Germline V CDR1 and CDR2: SGHVS, FNYEAQ. CDR3 bases: TGTGCCAGCAGCCCCACTAGCGGCACAGATACGCAGTATTTT. Translated, it gives CASSPTSGTDTQYF.

The chain couples TRBV2 to TRBJ1-2, with D tentatively TRBD1 (6 bases). CDR3 length: 15 amino acids. Germline CDR1 reads SNHLY; CDR2 reads FYNNEI. The V and J ends lost 7 bases and 3 bases respectively, with 18 bases between them. Here the CDR3 DNA reads TGTGCCAGCACGGTATACCCTGGGGGGCACTATGGCTACACCTTC. This encodes CASTVYPGGHYGYTF. Full variable domain (rest looked up from reference TRBV2 and TRBJ1-2): EPEVTQTPSHQVTQMGQEVILRCVPISNHLYFYWYRQILGQKVEFLVSFYNNEISEKSEIFDDQFSVERPDGSNFTLKIRSTKLEDSAMYFCASTVYPGGHYGYTFGSGTRLTVV.

The CDR3 is CASSTSSGRAAYEQYF. DNA for the CDR3: TGTGCCAGTAGTACCTCTAGCGGGAGGGCCGCCTACGAGCAGTACTTC. The chain uses TRBV19 and TRBJ2-7; 12 bases align to TRBD2. V lost 4 bases and J lost 2; bases outside the gene matches: 6. The CDR3 length is 16 residues. Germline lookup yields CDR1 LNHDA and CDR2 SQIVND (reference sequence). The full variable domain, its missing parts supplied by reference TRBV19 and TRBJ2-7, is DGGITQSPKYLFRKEGQNVTLSCEQNLNHDAMYWYRQDPGQGLRLIYYSQIVNDFQKGDIAEGYSVSREKKESFPLTVTSAQKNPTAFYLCASSTSSGRAAYEQYFGPGTRLTVT.

A word on this clone: Other nucleotide sequences from this sample produce the same CDR3. J is TRBJ1-5 and V is TRBV27; the match to TRBD1 covers 7 bases. CDR1 MNHEY and CDR2 SMNVEV come from the germline V gene (reference sequence). This CDR3 spans 13 amino acids. The V gene end was trimmed by 5 bases and the J gene end by 6 bases; junction bases not matched to a gene: 4. CDR3 nucleotide sequence: TGTGCCAGCAGTGACAGGGTCGGTCAGCCCCAGCATTTT. This sequence encodes CASSDRVGQPQHF.

This chain connects TRBV7-9 to TRBJ2-2; D gene ambiguous. The germline V gene encodes CDR1 SEHNR and CDR2 FQNEAQ (reference sequence). Deletions cut 1 base from V and 7 bases from J, with 10 bases between. The CDR3 sequence is 14 residues long. CDR3 DNA sequence: TGTGCCAGCAGCTTAGTAAGGGCTGACGGGGAGCTGTTTTTT. This gives the protein CASSLVRADGELFF.

This chain connects TRBV27 to TRBJ2-7; weak D call: TRBD1 (6 bases). This CDR3 spans 13 amino acids. Germline V CDR1 and CDR2: MNHEY, SMNVEV (reference sequence). Trimming shortened V by 2 bases and J by 5 bases, and 10 bases separated the two germline ends. The CDR3, as DNA: TGTGCCAGCAGTTTAAGACAGGCCCACGAGCAGTACTTC. Amino acid sequence: CASSLRQAHEQYF.

The chain is built from TRBV5-4 and TRBJ2-1, with a possible D match to TRBD1 (6 bases). Trimming stripped 3 bases from V and 4 bases from J, with 14 bases between. Germline V CDR1 and CDR2: SGHNT, YYREEE (reference sequence). This CDR3 is built from 15 residues. CDR3 in DNA: TGTGCCAGCAGCTCCGGATGGACAGCTTACAATGAGCAGTTCTTC. Its translation is CASSSGWTAYNEQFF.

The chain employs TRBV5-1 and TRBJ2-3, with 8 bases aligning to TRBD2. This CDR3 has 16 residues. J gave up 4 bases and V 4 bases, and 11 bases lay outside the gene matches. Germline assignment: CDR1 SGHRS and CDR2 YFSETQ. CDR3 in amino acids: CASSPFGSGSADTQYF. The CDR3 DNA reads as TGCGCCAGCAGCCCCTTCGGGAGCGGGAGTGCAGATACGCAGTATTTT.

The chain recombines TRBV9 with TRBJ1-3, with D hard to call. Germline V gene sequence: CDR1 SGDLS, CDR2 YYNGEE. Trimming left V 4 bases short and J 0 bases short, with 14 bases between. The length of the CDR3 is 16 residues. The CDR3 bases are TGTGCCAGCAGCCCCCAGGCGGGATTCTCTGGAAACACCATATATTTT. It encodes CASSPQAGFSGNTIYF.

The chain links TRBV28 to TRBJ2-5, with unresolved D. The CDR3 runs to 14 residues. The ends were cut back, 7 bases at V and 0 bases at J, with 12 bases in the middle. CDR1 and CDR2 (germline): MDHEN, SYDVKM. CDR3 protein: CASNGPFHQETQYF. The CDR3 nucleotides read TGTGCCAGCAACGGACCCTTCCACCAAGAGACCCAGTACTTC.

The gene calls are TRBV7-3 and TRBJ2-1; a possible D gene is TRBD2 (7 bases). Trimming stripped 5 bases from V and 6 bases from J, with 26 bases between. This CDR3 is built from 18 residues. Germline V gene data show CDR1 as SGHTA and CDR2 as FQGTGA. CDR3 in amino acids: CASSPREWRGGTGNEQFF. CDR3 nucleotides: TGTGCCAGCAGCCCTCGCGAATGGAGGGGGGGCACTGGCAATGAGCAGTTCTTC.